The T cell receptor beta chain described here comes from a study of response to subunit inactivated influenza vaccine. The CDR3 contains 15 residues. Trimming shortened V by 1 base and J by 4 bases, and 10 bases separated the two germline ends. In germline, CDR1 is SGHTA, CDR2 FQGNSA. MiXCR, run by TCRdb on the RT-PCR reads, gives a single entry per CDR3 protein. The sample lists a few hundred thousand distinct CDR3 sequences, 14% occurring once. V gene TRBV7-2 combines with J gene TRBJ2-2; D may be TRBD2 (5 bases). The sample was PBMCs from blood, taken 11 to 12 days after vaccination. This clonotype was obtained from a man aged 50-60 years who received an inactivated influenza vaccine. CDR3 sequence reads: CASSLVRGFTGELFF. Here the CDR3 DNA reads TGTGCCAGCAGCTTAGTAAGAGGGTTCACCGGGGAGCTGTTTTTT.